This T cell receptor (beta chain) came from a study of T cell repertoires in cytomegalovirus infection. Study details: Shared public TCR beta signatures pointed to both CMV infection and a matching HLA type.

TCRdb re-derived calls from the reads in MiXCR, one entry per CDR3 protein. The data show hundreds of thousands of distinct CDR3 sequences, approximately 32% seen once. This clonotype was seen once. Its antigen is not identified. The germline gene is not matched at one end of the junction; a read error may be the cause. CDR3 length: 16 residues. Germline lookup yields CDR1 SEHNR and CDR2 FQNEAQ (reference sequence). The chain links TRBV7-9 to TRBJ2-3; D could derive from TRBD1 or TRBD2 (6 bases each). This TCR derives from a human donor in good health (CMV status not recorded). Some clones in this sample may be carry-over from other donors' samples. Specimen: cultured PBMCs, collected from culture after CMV antigen stimulation. This CDR3 is CASSLGGGILTDTQYF. The CDR3 DNA is TGTGCCAGTAGCTTAGGGGGAGGCATTCTCACAGATACGCAGTATTTT. Together with reference TRBV7-9 and TRBJ2-3, the CDR3 gives the full variable domain: DTGVSQNPRHKITKRGQNVTFRCDPISEHNRLYWYRQTLGQGPEFLTYFQNEAQLEKSRLLSDRFSAERPKGSFSTLEIQRTEQGDSAMYLCASSLGGGILTDTQYFGPGTRLTVL.